This T cell receptor (beta chain) stems from a study of identical twins. The CDR3 covers 11 residues. Germline lookup yields CDR1 LGHDT and CDR2 YNNKEL (reference sequence). The germline V and J ends were trimmed by 0 bases and 4 bases, with 1 base remaining between them. Each CDR3 protein gets one entry after TCRdb re-called the 5' RACE reads with MiXCR. The table lists about 570,000 distinct CDR3 sequences, more than 9% of them singletons. In its sample, this clonotype was seen many times. The data also belong to a second study, concerning yellow fever vaccine responses in identical twins.

The chain links TRBV3-1 to TRBJ2-7; the D is unclear. The sequencing input was PBMCs. This receptor was identified in a woman aged 18-29 years in good health. The CDR3 DNA reads TGTGCCAGCAGCCAAGATTACGAGCAGTACTTC. This encodes CASSQDYEQYF.